A single sample is the source of the 31 T cell receptor beta chains below, sequenced in a study of regulatory T cells in long-lasting Graves disease. As to time point: persistent/refractory GD, antithyroid drugs over 5 years with positive TRAb. Construction of the TCR library relied on RNA isolated from PBMCs. Assembly of TCR beta libraries relied on iRepertoire HTBI primers together with Arm-PCR of CDR3 regions. TCRdb reprocessed the multiplex PCR reads via MiXCR and lists one record per CDR3 protein. The repertoire holds about 450,000 distinct CDR3 sequences, with around 24% as singletons. Sequenced here: peripheral blood mononuclear cells (PBMCs), sampled when the disease was refractory, from a patient treated with antithyroid drugs. These receptors were obtained from a female donor with Graves disease.

This clonotype showed up many times. The rearrangement links TRBV10-3 to TRBJ2-6; D uncertain. CDR3 length: 15 amino acids. Germline assignment: CDR1 ENHRY and CDR2 SYGVKD. The V end was cut by 2 bases, the J end by 0 bases, with 5 bases between. The CDR3 loop is CAISETGSGANVLTF. In DNA, the CDR3 is TGTGCCATCAGTGAGACGGGCTCTGGGGCCAACGTCCTGACTTTC.

This clonotype was observed a handful of times. The chain has TRBV3-1 and TRBJ2-5, with 10 positions matching TRBD2. Per the germline V gene, CDR1 is LGHDT and CDR2 is YNNKEL (reference sequence). CDR3 length: 19 amino acids. Trimming cost V 0 bases and J 5 bases; bases outside gene matches: 15. The chain's CDR3 is CASSQEKLGLAFWLETQYF. As DNA, the CDR3 is TGTGCCAGCAGCCAAGAGAAGTTGGGACTAGCGTTTTGGTTGGAGACCCAGTACTTC.

The chain recombines TRBV4-1 with TRBJ2-7; 8 bases map to TRBD1. Germline CDR1 is MGHRA and CDR2 is YSYEKL. Losses at the gene ends were 1 base for V and 3 bases for J; bases not matched to a gene: 5. The CDR3 has 15 residues. For the CDR3, the DNA is TGCGCCAGCAGCCAAGGGACAGGGTCAAACTACGAGCAGTACTTC. It encodes CASSQGTGSNYEQYF.

The gene calls are TRBV4-2 and TRBJ2-5; possibly TRBD2 for D (5 bases). The CDR3 is made up of 13 amino acids. The ends were cut back, 11 bases at V and 2 bases at J, with 15 bases in the middle. In germline, CDR1 is LGHNA, CDR2 YNFKEQ. CDR3: CAVSQRLQETQYF. The CDR3 nucleotides are TGTGCCGTCTCCCAGCGGCTACAAGAGACCCAGTACTTC.

Ten or more counts support this clonotype. This chain joins TRBV28 and TRBJ2-2, with D tentatively TRBD1 or TRBD2 (5 bases each). The germline V gene encodes CDR1 MDHEN and CDR2 SYDVKM. CDR3 size: 13 residues. With 7 bases removed from V and 0 bases from J, the gap between germline ends came to 6 bases. The CDR3 coding sequence is TGTGCCAGCACGGGGCCGAACACCGGGGAGCTGTTTTTT. This encodes CASTGPNTGELFF.

V usage is TRBV29-1 and J usage is TRBJ1-1; D call uncertain. This CDR3 contains 13 residues. The V and J ends lost 7 bases and 0 bases respectively, with 12 bases between them. Germline V lookup: CDR1 SQVTM, CDR2 ANQGSEA. This CDR3 is CSAEDAVNTEAFF. As DNA, the CDR3 is TGCAGCGCAGAGGACGCCGTGAACACTGAAGCTTTCTTT.

V and J are TRBV6-5 and TRBJ1-2; D possibly corresponds to TRBD1 (6 bases). This CDR3 comprises 17 residues. Germline V gene sequence: CDR1 MNHEY, CDR2 SVGAGI. V shed 2 bases and J shed 0 bases, with 16 bases lying between them. The CDR3: CASSYSQGTEANYGYTF. DNA of the CDR3: TGTGCCAGCAGTTACAGTCAGGGGACTGAAGCTAACTATGGCTACACCTTC.

The chain employs TRBV12-3 or TRBV12-4 and TRBJ2-1, with TRBD2 matching 8 bases. The CDR3 runs to 15 residues. Unmatched junction bases numbered 6, after V lost 3 bases and J lost 5 bases. The CDR3 reads CASSFKVAGHNEQFF. The CDR3 coding sequence is TGTGCCAGCAGTTTTAAGGTAGCGGGGCACAATGAGCAGTTCTTC.

Many counts were recorded for this clonotype. The chain recombines TRBV6-2 or TRBV6-3 with TRBJ1-5, with D hard to call. V was shortened by 2 bases and J by 4 bases, with 15 bases between the two germline ends. CDR1 and CDR2 from the germline V gene are MNHEY and SVGEGT. The CDR3 length is 16 residues. The CDR3 loop reads CASSYGEGLANQPQHF. The CDR3, as DNA: TGTGCCAGCAGTTACGGTGAGGGTCTAGCAAATCAGCCCCAGCATTTT.

V and J are TRBV7-2 and TRBJ1-6; 11 bases map to TRBD1. The germline gives CDR1 SGHTA, CDR2 FQGNSA. The CDR3 loop spans 16 amino acids. The junction had 10 bases not matched to a gene; V was cut back by 3 bases and J by 12 bases. CDR3 nucleotide sequence: TGTGCCAGCAGCTTTCACCGGGACAGGGGGTTTGAACCCCTCCACTTT. Its protein is CASSFHRDRGFEPLHF.

The genes are TRBV20-1 and TRBJ2-7; D might be TRBD2 (6 bases). Looked up from germline, CDR1 is DFQATT and CDR2 is SNEGSKA (reference sequence). The CDR3 extends over 14 amino acids. V was shortened by 5 bases and J by 3 bases, with 17 bases between the two germline ends. CDR3 residues: CSAGGGGGDYEQYF. The DNA for the CDR3 is TGCAGTGCTGGTGGGGGAGGCGGAGACTACGAGCAGTACTTC.

The J gene is TRBJ2-5, the V gene TRBV18; tentatively, D is TRBD2 (6 bases). This CDR3 contains 15 residues. The germline V gene encodes CDR1 KGHSH and CDR2 LQKENI. V was pared by 5 bases and J by 2 bases, with 15 bases between. DNA of the CDR3: TGTGCCAGCTCATCCTGGGAGGAAAATCAAGAGACCCAGTACTTC. This encodes CASSSWEENQETQYF.

CDR3 loop: CSVGQVPSYEQYF. In nucleotides, the CDR3 is TGCAGCGTTGGACAGGTTCCGAGCTACGAGCAGTACTTC. This chain connects TRBV29-1 to TRBJ2-7, with D perhaps matching TRBD1 (6 bases). This CDR3 comprises 13 residues. Germline CDR1 reads SQVTM; CDR2 reads ANQGSEA. Trimming cost V 4 bases and J 3 bases, with 13 bases left between them.

There are many counts of this clonotype. The chain has TRBV10-3 and TRBJ1-1; a possible D gene is TRBD1 (6 bases). Looked up from germline, CDR1 is ENHRY and CDR2 is SYGVKD. The CDR3 runs to 14 residues. Deletions cut 8 bases from V and 0 bases from J, with 13 bases between. DNA of the CDR3: TGTGCCATCGCGGCAGGGGTCTTGAACACTGAAGCTTTCTTT. Its translation: CAIAAGVLNTEAFF.

In this sample, this clonotype turned up a few times. This sequence joins TRBV27 and TRBJ1-5; 7 bases map to TRBD1. Trimming cost V 2 bases and J 4 bases; bases outside gene matches: 2. Germline V gene sequence: CDR1 MNHEY, CDR2 SMNVEV (reference sequence). This CDR3 comprises 14 residues. In nucleotides, the CDR3 is TGTGCCAGCAGTTTAGTGACAGGGAATCAGCCCCAGCATTTT. Protein product: CASSLVTGNQPQHF.

This clonotype was found a few times. The chain is built from TRBV5-5 and TRBJ2-2, with TRBD1 matching over 9 bases. After removal of 2 bases from V and 9 bases from J, the junction contained 8 bases not matched to a gene. In germline, CDR1 is SGHKS, CDR2 YYEKEE (reference sequence). The CDR3 has 15 amino acids. CDR3 sequence: CASSFRDRDFRELFF. The CDR3 nucleotides are TGTGCCAGCAGCTTCCGGGACAGGGATTTCAGGGAGCTGTTTTTT.

This clonotype appeared many times. V is TRBV7-2 and J is TRBJ2-7; a weak D match, TRBD1 (6 bases). V was shortened by 5 bases and J by 0 bases, with 11 bases between the two germline ends. The germline V gene has CDR1 SGHTA and CDR2 FQGNSA. The CDR3 is made up of 14 amino acids. The CDR3 here is CASSPTTGSYEQYF. As DNA, the CDR3 is TGTGCCAGCAGCCCAACGACAGGCTCCTACGAGCAGTACTTC.

This clonotype was found a few times. This CDR3 reads CASRLQGGINQPQHF. In DNA form, the CDR3 reads TGTGCCAGCAGACTTCAGGGAGGGATCAATCAGCCCCAGCATTTT. This chain uses TRBV27 with TRBJ1-5; possibly TRBD1 for D (5 bases). The CDR3 consists of 15 residues. In germline, CDR1 is MNHEY, CDR2 SMNVEV (reference sequence). V was shortened by 6 bases and J by 3 bases, with 15 bases between the two germline ends.

In this sample, this clonotype turned up a few times. The rearrangement links TRBV5-4 to TRBJ1-1; D may be TRBD1 (6 bases). Germline V gene sequence: CDR1 SGHNT, CDR2 YYREEE (reference sequence). The CDR3 loop spans 12 amino acids. V dropped 4 bases and J dropped 10 bases, with 14 bases sitting between them. In DNA, the CDR3 is TGTGCCAGCAGCAGGCCAGGGGACTCAGCTTTCTTT. It encodes CASSRPGDSAFF.

This clonotype was observed once. The junction and the germline gene differ at one end; a read error may be behind it. V is TRBV6-5 and J is TRBJ2-4, with 8 positions matching TRBD2. The CDR3 totals 16 residues. Germline V gene sequence: CDR1 MNHEY, CDR2 SVGAGI. CDR3 bases: TGTGCCAGCAGTTCACGGAGCGGGGGATTCAAAAACACTCAGTACTTC. Its translation is CASSSRSGGFKNTQYF.

This chain connects TRBV12-3 or TRBV12-4 to TRBJ2-3; D uncertain. The CDR3 has 15 amino acids. V lost 6 bases and J 0 bases, leaving 13 bases between the germline ends. In DNA form, the CDR3 reads TGTGCCAGCAGCCCCCCTTACAGTAGCACAGATACGCAGTATTTT. Its protein product is CASSPPYSSTDTQYF.

The V call is TRBV5-1, the J call TRBJ2-7; 10 bases fit TRBD2. Germline V gene data show CDR1 as SGHRS and CDR2 as YFSETQ. Trimming took 3 bases from V and 4 from J; bases not matched to a gene: 1. CDR3 length equals 13 residues. CDR3 sequence reads: CASSWGLAYEQYF. Written as DNA, the CDR3 is TGCGCCAGCAGCTGGGGACTAGCGTACGAGCAGTACTTC.

This clonotype was counted between two and nine times. This rearrangement joins TRBV12-3 or TRBV12-4 to TRBJ1-1, with D maybe TRBD1 (5 bases). Between the trimmed V and J ends, which lost 7 bases and 7 bases, there was a span of 13 bases. This CDR3 contains 12 residues. CDR3 loop: CASTSGRLEAFF. In DNA form, the CDR3 reads TGTGCCAGCACCTCAGGGCGTCTTGAAGCTTTCTTT.

This clonotype has a handful of counts. The chain couples TRBV7-8 to TRBJ1-5; no clear D. V was clipped by 1 base and J by 3 bases, with 19 bases between them. Germline CDR1 is SGHVS and CDR2 is FQNEAQ. The CDR3 sequence is 18 residues long. The CDR3 DNA follows: TGTGCCAGCAGCTTAGGATCCCGGGCCCGTAGTGCCAATCAGCCCCAGCATTTT. It translates to CASSLGSRARSANQPQHF.

A remark on this clonotype: This clone may be a read error of a much larger clone one base away. J is TRBJ2-7 and V is TRBV6-2 or TRBV6-3, with TRBD1 matching 9 bases. Germline values: CDR1 MNHEY, CDR2 SVGEGT. V shed 10 bases and J 7 bases; nucleotides not matched to a gene: 14. CDR3 length: 14 amino acids. CDR3 nucleotide sequence: TGTGCCACTCTACCGGGACAGGGTCACAATGAGCAGTACTTC. Encoded protein: CATLPGQGHNEQYF.

The sample holds many counts of this clonotype. The rearrangement joins TRBV12-3 or TRBV12-4 to TRBJ1-1; tentatively, D is TRBD1 (5 bases). V lost 6 bases and J lost 1, with 12 bases in between. The CDR3 is 14 amino acids. This CDR3 reads CASRLPGPNTEAFF. The CDR3 nucleotides are TGTGCCAGCAGGCTACCGGGACCGAACACTGAAGCTTTCTTT.

The chain employs TRBV6-2 or TRBV6-3 and TRBJ2-7; 8 nucleotides match TRBD1. Trimming cost V 8 bases and J 0 bases; bases outside gene matches: 6. CDR1 is MNHEY, CDR2 SVGEGT, per germline. This CDR3 is built from 14 residues. The CDR3 loop is CASQRTGRSYEQYF. In DNA form, the CDR3 reads TGTGCCAGCCAAAGGACAGGGCGCTCCTACGAGCAGTACTTC.

Turning to this clonotype: Likely a read error: the CDR3 ends without its conserved phenylalanine or tryptophan. CDR3 in amino acids: CSATGDDYYEQYL. Written as DNA, the CDR3 is TGCAGTGCCACCGGGGACGATTACTACGAGCAGTACCTC. The V call is TRBV20-1, the J call TRBJ2-7; D tentatively fits TRBD1 or TRBD2 (5 bases each). The CDR3 runs to 13 residues. Looked up from germline, CDR1 is DFQATT and CDR2 is SNEGSKA (reference sequence). The V end lost 6 bases, the J end lost 3 bases, and 15 bases lay between the germline ends.

The chain is built from TRBV7-2 and TRBJ2-7; D is unclear. The germline V and J ends were trimmed by 1 base and 1 base, with 11 bases remaining between them. The CDR3 length is 15 residues. Germline V gene data show CDR1 as SGHTA and CDR2 as FQGNSA. The CDR3 coding sequence is TGTGCCAGCAGCTTAGGAGGTGGGAAGTCCTACGAGCAGTACTTC. It specifies CASSLGGGKSYEQYF. The full variable domain, rest sourced from reference TRBV7-2 and TRBJ2-7, is GAGVSQSPSNKVTEKGKDVELRCDPISGHTALYWYRQSLGQGLEFLIYFQGNSAPDKSGLPSDRFSAERTGGSVSTLTIQRTQQEDSAVYLCASSLGGGKSYEQYFGPGTRLTVT.

The chain combines TRBV20-1 with TRBJ2-5, with D possibly TRBD1 on 7 matching bases. Germline V lookup: CDR1 DFQATT, CDR2 SNEGSKA (reference sequence). This CDR3 is built from 15 residues. The V end was cut by 1 base, the J end by 5 bases, with 17 bases between. CDR3 protein: CSARVRGVRVETQYF. CDR3 coding DNA: TGCAGTGCTAGAGTCAGGGGGGTCCGCGTGGAGACCCAGTACTTC.

This clonotype appeared a few times. This chain links TRBV5-1 with TRBJ2-7, with 12 bases matching TRBD2. Germline CDR1 is SGHRS and CDR2 is YFSETQ. There are 14 residues in the CDR3. The V segment lost 4 bases and the J segment 6 bases; nucleotides outside the gene matches: 5. The CDR3 loop reads CASSPGLAGLEQYF. DNA of the CDR3: TGCGCCAGCAGCCCTGGACTAGCGGGACTCGAGCAGTACTTC.